Shown below are 4 T cell receptor beta chains from a single sample sequenced in a study of CD4+ T cells in melanoma. Measured with immunoSEQ multiplex PCR; TCRdb has only the in-frame clones, and not every one. The table lists more than 20,000 clones, around 80% of them singletons. Source of these receptors: a human donor with melanoma.

The chain combines TRBV30 with TRBJ1-1; D uncertain. The CDR3 covers 11 residues. The V end lost 4 bases, the J end lost 7 bases, and 10 bases lay between the germline ends. The germline gives CDR1 GTSNPN, CDR2 SVGIG (reference sequence). CDR3 nucleotide sequence: TGTGCCTGGACCCGCGGAAATGAAGCTTTCTTT. Amino acids: CAWTRGNEAFF.

CDR3 amino acids: CASSLLGPKNTEAFF. As DNA, the CDR3 is TGCGCCAGCAGCTTATTGGGGCCGAAGAACACTGAAGCTTTCTTT. The gene calls are TRBV5-1 and TRBJ1-1, with D perhaps TRBD1 (5 bases). Germline V gene sequence: CDR1 SGHRS, CDR2 YFSETQ. The CDR3 runs to 15 residues. V shed 2 bases and J shed 1 base, with 12 bases lying between them. The variable domain in full, with the rest retrieved from reference TRBV5-1 and TRBJ1-1, is KAGVTQTPRYLIKTRGQQVTLSCSPISGHRSVSWYQQTPGQGLQFLFEYFSETQRNKGNFPGRFSGRQFSNSRSEMNVSTLELGDSALYLCASSLLGPKNTEAFFGQGTRLTVV.

The V and J genes are TRBV29-1 and TRBJ2-3; D may be TRBD1 or TRBD2 (5 bases each). Trimming removed 5 bases from V and 5 bases from J, with 26 bases in between. Germline CDR1 SQVTM, CDR2 ANQGSEA. The CDR3 is 17 residues long. This chain's CDR3 is CSVRWGRGSKKGDTQYF. The CDR3 coding sequence is TGCAGCGTTCGGTGGGGACGAGGCAGCAAAAAGGGAGATACGCAGTATTTT.

The chain uses TRBV2 and TRBJ1-2; the D gene is possibly TRBD1 (5 bases). In germline, CDR1 is SNHLY, CDR2 FYNNEI. Trimming removed 11 bases at V and 4 bases at J, with 17 bases between. The CDR3 sequence is 13 residues long. CDR3 region: CAARGAKSYGYTF. DNA of the CDR3: TGTGCCGCGAGAGGGGCCAAAAGCTATGGCTACACCTTC.